This T cell receptor beta chain was recovered during a study of blood T cell repertoires in COVID-19. Whole-study context: Samples came from the United States, Italy and Spain, spanning acute and convalescent COVID-19.

In the study's own analysis: How many nucleated cells were present was estimated from reference gene primer amplification. Sequenced by immunoSEQ multiplex PCR; TCRdb stores in-frame clones only, minus some. V, J and clone size reflect that table, while D and trimming were determined from the DNA. The sample includes 200,000 to 300,000 clones, approximately 86% of them seen just once. The CDR3 consists of 14 residues. The V segment lost 6 bases and the J segment 2 bases; nucleotides outside the gene matches: 6. Germline lookup yields CDR1 MNHEY and CDR2 SVGAGI. Participant ages covered roughly 18 to 89 years across some 25 US areas. Self-reported history from a screening survey and questionnaire set each donor's cohort.

Sequenced sample: PBMCs or T cells enriched from blood (not recorded which). The receptor comes from a woman between 35 and 50 years old with acute COVID-19. The chain recombines TRBV6-5 with TRBJ2-7, with 8 bases that match TRBD2. CDR3: CASSRQRGTYEQYF. The CDR3 DNA reads as TGTGCCAGCAGCCGGCAGCGGGGGACCTACGAGCAGTACTTC.